A selection of T cell receptor beta chains follows, all from one sample in a study of CD8+ T cells in alopecia areata. Sequencing was performed with immunoSEQ multiplex PCR; in TCRdb, only in-frame clones are kept and a portion is missing. In the table there are 110,000 or so clones, approximately 51% of which are singletons. The sample was CD4+ T cells sorted from blood, taken at week 24, from a patient treated with tofacitinib. These receptors came from a human donor with alopecia areata. The CDR3 runs from the conserved cysteine through the conserved F or W. D genes are given only for firm matches. Clone size is shown for a subset of rows, as once, few, many or a class of expanded clone.

15,TRBJ1-2,-,-,TRBV2,CASILDGPAPYGYTF,TGTGCCAGCATTCTTGACGGTCCGGCACCCTATGGCTACACCTTC
17,TRBJ1-1,-,-,TRBV29-1,CSYNPFGDRDSYTEAFF,TGCAGCTACAATCCGTTTGGGGACCGGGACTCGTACACTGAAGCTTTCTTT
19,TRBJ2-7,-,-,TRBV9,CASSVGGGQGTPLVYEQYF,TGTGCCAGCAGCGTAGGGGGCGGTCAGGGGACTCCATTGGTCTACGAGCAGTACTTC
17,TRBJ2-5,-,few,TRBV7-9,CASSLAPSRGIRETQYF,TGTGCCAGCAGCTTAGCCCCCTCACGGGGGATACGAGAGACCCAGTACTTC
12,TRBJ2-5,-,-,TRBV7-2,CASSPLRETQYF,TGTGCCAGCAGCCCACTAAGAGAGACCCAGTACTTC
14,TRBJ1-1,TRBD1,-,TRBV29-1,CSVARQGANTEAFF,TGCAGCGTTGCCCGACAGGGCGCGAACACTGAAGCTTTCTTT
14,TRBJ1-1,TRBD1,-,TRBV6-5,CASRQTSGGREAFF,TGTGCCAGCAGACAAACTTCAGGGGGACGTGAAGCTTTCTTT
17,TRBJ1-3,-,once,TRBV4-1,CASSHMRIRDSGNTIYF,TGCGCCAGCAGCCACATGCGGATCCGGGACTCTGGAAACACCATATATTTT
15,TRBJ1-2,-,-,TRBV15,CATSRRRGANYGYTF,TGTGCCACCAGCCGCCGGCGAGGGGCTAACTATGGCTACACCTTC
13,TRBJ2-3,-,once,TRBV18,CASSSLRVDTQYF,TGTGCCAGCTCAAGTTTGCGGGTAGATACGCAGTATTTT
12,TRBJ2-1,-,-,TRBV15,CATSRTGNEQFF,TGTGCCACCAGCAGGACAGGCAATGAGCAGTTCTTC
14,TRBJ1-1,TRBD1,-,TRBV14,CASSQLDRGTEAFF,TGTGCCAGCAGCCAACTGGACAGGGGAACTGAAGCTTTCTTT
13,TRBJ2-5,TRBD2,-,TRBV2,CASIWPGGETQYF,TGTGCCAGCATTTGGCCGGGGGGGGAGACCCAGTACTTC
13,TRBJ1-1,-,few,TRBV2,CASSEDPNTEAFF,TGTGCCAGCAGTGAGGACCCGAACACTGAAGCTTTCTTT
13,TRBJ1-5,-,-,TRBV5-1,CASSLEGIQPQHF,TGCGCCAGCAGCTTGGAGGGGATTCAGCCCCAGCATTTT
12,TRBJ2-2,-,-,TRBV27,CASSSPSGELFF,TGTGCCAGCAGTTCCCCGTCGGGGGAGCTGTTTTTT
14,TRBJ2-7,TRBD1,-,TRBV29-1,CSAHSGTGGYEQYF,TGCAGCGCACACTCAGGGACAGGGGGCTACGAGCAGTACTTC
14,TRBJ1-2,-,-,TRBV29-1,CSVAGGTENYGYTF,TGCAGCGTTGCCGGGGGGACGGAAAACTATGGCTACACCTTC
14,TRBJ1-4,-,few,TRBV7-2,CASSPMTGTEKLFF,TGTGCCAGCAGCCCGATGACGGGGACCGAAAAACTGTTTTTT
14,TRBJ1-2,TRBD1,-,TRBV7-9,CASSSQGANYGYTF,TGTGCCAGCAGCTCACAGGGGGCCAACTATGGCTACACCTTC
16,TRBJ1-5,-,-,TRBV27,CASSPRARAQTQPQHF,TGTGCCAGCAGTCCCCGCGCGAGGGCGCAGACTCAGCCCCAGCATTTT
15,TRBJ2-1,-,-,TRBV5-1,CASSSPGIANNEQFF,TGCGCCAGCAGCTCCCCCGGGATAGCCAACAATGAGCAGTTCTTC
11,TRBJ2-2,-,-,TRBV29-1,CSVRDTGELFF,TGCAGCGTTAGGGACACCGGGGAGCTGTTTTTT
14,TRBJ1-5,-,few,TRBV30,CAWSTGTSNQPQHF,TGTGCCTGGAGTACTGGCACTAGCAATCAGCCCCAGCATTTT
11,TRBJ2-3,-,-,TRBV6-5,CASTDLDTQYF,TGTGCCAGCACCGACCTAGATACGCAGTATTTT
10,TRBJ2-3,-,-,TRBV4-1,CARSTDTQYF,TGCGCCAGGAGCACAGATACGCAGTATTTT
14,TRBJ2-1,-,-,TRBV5-1,CASSPVEGLNEQFF,TGCGCCAGCAGCCCTGTTGAGGGCCTTAATGAGCAGTTCTTC
13,TRBJ2-5,-,-,TRBV30,CAWSVGGSETQYF,TGTGCCTGGAGTGTTGGGGGATCAGAGACCCAGTACTTC
14,TRBJ1-5,-,few,TRBV28,CASSPPNSNQPQHF,TGTGCCAGCAGTCCCCCCAATAGCAATCAGCCCCAGCATTTT
15,TRBJ1-2,TRBD1,-,TRBV5-4,CASSRTGWANYGYTF,TGTGCCAGCAGCCGGACAGGGTGGGCTAACTATGGCTACACCTTC
14,TRBJ1-2,TRBD1,-,TRBV4-2,CASNRDRQGYGYTF,TGTGCCAGCAACCGGGACAGGCAGGGCTATGGCTACACCTTC
14,TRBJ2-1,-,-,TRBV4-1,CASSQGDANNEQFF,TGCGCCAGCAGCCAGGGGGACGCGAACAATGAGCAGTTCTTC
12,TRBJ2-5,TRBD1,-,TRBV29-1,CSVEQPGTALYF,TGCAGCGTGGAACAGCCGGGGACAGCCCTGTACTTC
14,TRBJ1-1,-,-,TRBV6-5,CASRSGQSNAEAFF,TGTGCCAGCAGATCCGGACAGTCGAACGCTGAAGCTTTCTTT
14,TRBJ1-4,-,-,TRBV30,CAWSVRGFGEKLFF,TGTGCCTGGAGTGTAAGGGGCTTCGGGGAAAAACTGTTTTTT
15,TRBJ2-1,TRBD2,-,TRBV5-1,CASTLAGISYNEQFF,TGCGCCAGCACCCTAGCGGGGATCTCCTACAATGAGCAGTTCTTC
13,TRBJ2-5,-,-,TRBV2,CASSAGGQETQYF,TGTGCCAGCAGTGCTGGAGGGCAAGAGACCCAGTACTTC
14,TRBJ1-6,-,-,TRBV18,CASSLENPPSPLHF,TGTGCCAGCTCACTAGAGAATCCCCCTTCACCCCTCCACTTT
15,TRBJ2-7,-,-,TRBV11-3,CASSPEDRVAAEQYF,TGTGCCAGCAGCCCAGAAGATCGGGTAGCGGCCGAGCAGTACTTC
14,TRBJ2-5,TRBD1,-,TRBV5-6,CASSGMTGAETQYF,TGTGCCAGCAGCGGGATGACAGGGGCAGAGACCCAGTACTTC
14,TRBJ2-7,TRBD1,-,TRBV6-5,CASSYSGTGDEQYF,TGTGCCAGCAGTTACTCGGGTACAGGGGATGAGCAGTACTTC
14,TRBJ2-3,-,-,TRBV9,CASSVGGSTDTQYF,TGTGCCAGCAGCGTTGGCGGAAGCACAGATACGCAGTATTTT
12,TRBJ1-2,-,-,TRBV29-1,CSVEAGAGSYTF,TGCAGCGTTGAAGCCGGGGCGGGAAGCTACACCTTC
12,TRBJ1-5,-,-,TRBV7-8,CASSRSGGPQHF,TGTGCCAGCAGCCGCAGCGGGGGTCCCCAGCATTTT
14,TRBJ1-1,TRBD1,-,TRBV7-9,CASSLTGRNTEAFF,TGTGCCAGCAGCTTGACAGGGAGGAACACTGAAGCTTTCTTT
13,TRBJ2-3,TRBD1,-,TRBV29-1,CSGREGASDTQYF,TGCAGCGGTCGAGAGGGGGCCTCAGATACGCAGTATTTT
11,TRBJ2-3,-,-,TRBV30,CAWSGTDTQYF,TGTGCCTGGAGTGGAACAGATACGCAGTATTTT
13,TRBJ2-7,TRBD1,-,TRBV18,CASSPGTGFEQYF,TGTGCCAGCTCACCCGGGACAGGGTTCGAGCAGTACTTC
14,TRBJ2-1,-,-,TRBV5-1,CASSWVRPYNEQFF,TGCGCCAGCAGCTGGGTTCGACCCTACAATGAGCAGTTCTTC
12,TRBJ2-7,-,-,TRBV6-6,CASSRRGNEQYF,TGTGCCAGCAGCCGCAGGGGAAACGAGCAGTACTTC
13,TRBJ1-2,-,-,TRBV7-9,CASSLESLGGYTF,TGTGCCAGCAGTCTAGAGTCCCTGGGGGGCTACACCTTC
15,TRBJ2-7,TRBD2,few,TRBV2,CASSNSGGRPYEQYF,TGTGCCAGCAGCAACAGCGGGGGCCGCCCCTACGAGCAGTACTTC
15,TRBJ2-5,-,-,TRBV5-1,CASSLVSGEGETQYF,TGCGCCAGCAGCTTGGTGTCAGGGGAAGGGGAGACCCAGTACTTC
11,TRBJ2-5,-,-,TRBV7-2,CASSLGATQYF,TGTGCCAGCAGCTTGGGGGCGACCCAGTACTTC
18,TRBJ2-2,TRBD1,-,TRBV4-1,CASSRFTTGGVRTGELFF,TGCGCCAGCAGCCGTTTCACGACAGGGGGTGTGCGCACCGGGGAGCTGTTTTTT